This T cell receptor beta chain is drawn from a study of T cells in Graves' hyperthyroidism and ophthalmopathy. The investigators amplified TCR beta CDR3 regions from RNA transcripts. Researchers ran a first-round RT-PCR on the TCR CDR3 using the HTBI primer set. One entry per CDR3 protein, called by TCRdb with MiXCR from the multiplex PCR reads. The top ten hold 44% of the sample, which has 490,000 or so distinct CDR3 sequences, approximately 49% seen once. Study-wide points: Appearing also in blood were most of the thyroid clonotypes expanded above 0.001. Model output signaled ophthalmopathy a median approximately 6 months ahead of onset.

About this clonotype itself: Antigen unknown.

In making diagnoses, clinical symptoms, serum thyroxine and TRAb, thyroid ultrasound and orbital computed tomography were all used. The CDR3 length is 13 residues. Trimming took 1 base from V and 8 from J, leaving 8 bases between them. CDR1 and CDR2 (germline): SGHVS, FQNEAQ. The receptor was isolated from an adult woman with Graves' disease, either hyperthyroidism or ophthalmopathy (not recorded which). This chain connects TRBV7-8 to TRBJ1-4, with a tentative D call TRBD1 (5 bases). Sequenced input: peripheral blood or thyroid tissue (not recorded which). The CDR3 region is CASSLGPGEKLFF. The CDR3 nucleotides are TGTGCCAGCAGCTTAGGTCCAGGGGAAAAACTGTTTTTT. The whole variable domain, filled in from reference TRBV7-8 and TRBJ1-4, reads GAGVSQSPRYKVAKRGQDVALRCDPISGHVSLFWYQQALGQGPEFLTYFQNEAQLDKSGLPSDRFFAERPEGSVSTLKIQRTQQEDSAVYLCASSLGPGEKLFFGSGTQLSVL.